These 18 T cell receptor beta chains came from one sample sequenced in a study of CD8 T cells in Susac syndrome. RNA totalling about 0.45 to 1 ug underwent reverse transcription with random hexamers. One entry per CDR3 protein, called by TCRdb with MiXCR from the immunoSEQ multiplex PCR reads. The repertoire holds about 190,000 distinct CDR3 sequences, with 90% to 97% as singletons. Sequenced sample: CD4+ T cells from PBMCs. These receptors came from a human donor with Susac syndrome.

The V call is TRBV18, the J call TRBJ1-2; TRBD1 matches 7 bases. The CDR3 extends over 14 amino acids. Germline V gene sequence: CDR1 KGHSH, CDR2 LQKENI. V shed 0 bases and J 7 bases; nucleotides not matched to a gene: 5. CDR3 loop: CASSPPGRDSGYTF. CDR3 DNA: TGTGCCAGCTCACCACCTGGCAGGGACAGTGGCTACACCTTC.

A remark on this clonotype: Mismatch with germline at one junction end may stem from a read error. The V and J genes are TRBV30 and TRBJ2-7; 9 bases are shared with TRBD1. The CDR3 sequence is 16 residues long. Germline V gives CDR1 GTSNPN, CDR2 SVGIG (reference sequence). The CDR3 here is CAWCLVGTGPPYGQYF. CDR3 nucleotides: TGTGCCTGGTGCTTAGTTGGGACAGGGCCTCCCTACGGGCAGTACTTC.

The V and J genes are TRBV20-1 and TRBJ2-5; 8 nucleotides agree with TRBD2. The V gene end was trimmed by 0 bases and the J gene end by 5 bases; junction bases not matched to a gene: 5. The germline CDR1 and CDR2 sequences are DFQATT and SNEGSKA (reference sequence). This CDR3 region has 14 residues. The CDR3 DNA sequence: TGCAGTGCTAGAGATGAGCGGGGGTTGGAGACCCAGTACTTC. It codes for CSARDERGLETQYF.

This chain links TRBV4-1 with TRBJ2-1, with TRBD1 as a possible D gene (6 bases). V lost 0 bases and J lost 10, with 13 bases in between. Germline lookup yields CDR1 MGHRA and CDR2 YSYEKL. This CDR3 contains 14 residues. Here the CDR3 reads CASSQDPQGREQFF. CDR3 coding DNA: TGCGCCAGCAGCCAAGATCCACAGGGAAGGGAGCAGTTCTTC.

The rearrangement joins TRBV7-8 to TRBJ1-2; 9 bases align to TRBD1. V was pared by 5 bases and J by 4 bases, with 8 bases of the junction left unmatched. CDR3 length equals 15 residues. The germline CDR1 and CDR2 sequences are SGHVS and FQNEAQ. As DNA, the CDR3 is TGTGCCAGCAGCCTCCACGGGACAGGGACCTATGGCTACACCTTC. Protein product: CASSLHGTGTYGYTF. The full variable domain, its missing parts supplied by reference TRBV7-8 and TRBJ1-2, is GAGVSQSPRYKVAKRGQDVALRCDPISGHVSLFWYQQALGQGPEFLTYFQNEAQLDKSGLPSDRFFAERPEGSVSTLKIQRTQQEDSAVYLCASSLHGTGTYGYTFGSGTRLTVV.

This CDR3 reads CASSLTTEQFF. CDR3 nucleotides: TGTGCCAGCAGCTTAACAACTGAGCAGTTCTTC. The chain carries TRBV7-3 and TRBJ2-1; D remains unclear. V was shortened by 0 bases and J by 9 bases, with 3 bases between the two germline ends. This CDR3 is built from 11 residues. The V gene's germline CDR1 is SGHTA and CDR2 FQGTGA.

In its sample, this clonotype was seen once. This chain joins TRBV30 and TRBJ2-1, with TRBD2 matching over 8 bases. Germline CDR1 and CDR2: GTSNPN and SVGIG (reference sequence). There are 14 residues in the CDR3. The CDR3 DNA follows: TGTGCATTGCACGCGGGGGGCTCCTACAATGAGCAGTTCTTC. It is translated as CALHAGGSYNEQFF.

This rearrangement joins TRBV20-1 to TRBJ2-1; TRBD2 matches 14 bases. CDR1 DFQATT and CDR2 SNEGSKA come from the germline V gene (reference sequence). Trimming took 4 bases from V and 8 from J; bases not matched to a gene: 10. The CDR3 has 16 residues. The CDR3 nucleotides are TGCAGTGCTACAAGACTAGCGGGGGGGAATCGTCATGAGCAGTTCTTC. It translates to CSATRLAGGNRHEQFF.

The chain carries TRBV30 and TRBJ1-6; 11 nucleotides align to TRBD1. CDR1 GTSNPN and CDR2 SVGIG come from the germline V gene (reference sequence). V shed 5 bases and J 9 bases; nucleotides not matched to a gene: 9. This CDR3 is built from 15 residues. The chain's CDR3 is CAWSEGTGGGSPLHF. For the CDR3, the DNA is TGTGCCTGGTCGGAAGGGACAGGGGGAGGTTCACCCCTCCACTTT.

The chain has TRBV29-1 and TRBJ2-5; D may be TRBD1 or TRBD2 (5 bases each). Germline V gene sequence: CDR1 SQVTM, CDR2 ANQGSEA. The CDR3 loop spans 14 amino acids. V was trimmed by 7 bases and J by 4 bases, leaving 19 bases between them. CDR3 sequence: CSAGGMERGETQYF. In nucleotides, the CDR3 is TGCAGCGCTGGGGGAATGGAAAGGGGAGAGACCCAGTACTTC.

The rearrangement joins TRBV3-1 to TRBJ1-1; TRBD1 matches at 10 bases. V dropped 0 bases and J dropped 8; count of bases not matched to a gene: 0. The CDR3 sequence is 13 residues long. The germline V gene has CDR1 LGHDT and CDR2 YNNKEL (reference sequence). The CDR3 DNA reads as TGTGCCAGCAGCCAAGAGGACAGGGGGGAAGCTTTCTTT. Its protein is CASSQEDRGEAFF.

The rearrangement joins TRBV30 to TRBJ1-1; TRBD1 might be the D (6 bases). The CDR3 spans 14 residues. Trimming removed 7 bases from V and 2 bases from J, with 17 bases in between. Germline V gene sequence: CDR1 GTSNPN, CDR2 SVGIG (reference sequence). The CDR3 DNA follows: TGTGCCTACCGCCAGGGGCTATCTAACACTGAAGCTTTCTTT. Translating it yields CAYRQGLSNTEAFF.

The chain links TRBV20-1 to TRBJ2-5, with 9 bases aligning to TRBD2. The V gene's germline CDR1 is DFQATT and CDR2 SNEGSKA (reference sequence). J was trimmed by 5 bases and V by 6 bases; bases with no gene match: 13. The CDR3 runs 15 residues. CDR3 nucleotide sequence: TGCAGTGCCTCACCGTTAGCGGGGGTAGGGGAGACCCAGTACTTC. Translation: CSASPLAGVGETQYF.

The CDR3 spells CASSPRGQGNSPLHF. The CDR3 nucleotides are TGTGCCAGCAGCCCGAGGGGACAGGGTAATTCACCCCTCCACTTT. The chain has TRBV13 and TRBJ1-6; TRBD1 matches at 9 bases. Unmatched junction bases numbered 5, after V lost 5 bases and J lost 6 bases. This CDR3 is 15 amino acids long. CDR1 and CDR2 from the germline V gene are PRHDT and FYEKMQ (reference sequence). The full variable domain, completed using reference TRBV13 and TRBJ1-6, is AAGVIQSPRHLIKEKRETATLKCYPIPRHDTVYWYQQGPGQDPQFLISFYEKMQSDKGSIPDRFSAQQFSDYHSELNMSSLELGDSALYFCASSPRGQGNSPLHFGNGTRLTVT.

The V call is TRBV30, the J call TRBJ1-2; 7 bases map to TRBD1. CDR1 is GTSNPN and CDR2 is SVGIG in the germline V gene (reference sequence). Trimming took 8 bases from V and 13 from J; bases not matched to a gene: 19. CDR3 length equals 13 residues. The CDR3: CAQRGQLFYISTF. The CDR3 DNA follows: TGTGCCCAGAGGGGACAGCTGTTCTATATTAGCACCTTC.

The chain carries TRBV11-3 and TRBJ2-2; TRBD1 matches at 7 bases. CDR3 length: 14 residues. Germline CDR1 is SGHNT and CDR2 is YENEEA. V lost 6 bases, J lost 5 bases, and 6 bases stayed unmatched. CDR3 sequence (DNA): TGTGCCAGCAGGTCGGGACAGCTGACCGGGGAGCTGTTTTTT. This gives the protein CASRSGQLTGELFF.

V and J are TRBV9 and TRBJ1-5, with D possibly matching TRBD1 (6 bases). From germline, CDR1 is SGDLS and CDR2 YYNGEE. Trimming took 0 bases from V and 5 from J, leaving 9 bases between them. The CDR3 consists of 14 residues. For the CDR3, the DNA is TGTGCCAGCAGCGTAGGACAGGTCGATCAGCCCCAGCATTTT. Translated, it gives CASSVGQVDQPQHF.

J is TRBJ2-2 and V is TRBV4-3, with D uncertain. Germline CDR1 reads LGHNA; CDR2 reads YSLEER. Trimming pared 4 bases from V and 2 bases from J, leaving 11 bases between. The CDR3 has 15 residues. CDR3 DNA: TGCGCCAGCAGCCCCGGCAGGACCAACACCGGGGAGCTGTTTTTT. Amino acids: CASSPGRTNTGELFF.